This T cell receptor beta chain is from a study of cytomegalovirus exposure and HLA in healthy donors. Findings and limits, study-wide: CMV serostatus was the sole immune exposure information available. Analysis was carried out at a later point, and it linked a missense DCLRE1C variant to TCR beta V- and J-gene trimming. Judged likely to be a sequencing artifact was a cluster of highly shared sequence variants.

The germline V gene has CDR1 SGHRS and CDR2 YFSETQ. The CDR3 is 16 residues long. V was clipped by 2 bases and J by 0 bases, with 11 bases between them. The PCR employed 60 Vbeta primers together with 13 Jbeta primers. In the original processing: Approximately 11 million of the 60 million to 80 million unique TCR beta chains counted in a later analysis were shared. This table comes from immunoSEQ multiplex PCR, and its TCRdb copy is limited to in-frame clones, with some not included. V and J calls and clone size are copied from that table; D and trimming were computed from the DNA. The sample includes under 200,000 clones, 65% to 80% of them seen just once. About this clone: The antigen remains undetermined.

The chain couples TRBV5-1 to TRBJ2-2; D possibly corresponds to TRBD1 (6 bases). The specimen was PBMCs. The receptor was derived from a woman aged 40 to 55 in good health and CMV-seronegative. The CDR3 protein is CASSLLTGPNTGELFF. The CDR3, as DNA: TGCGCCAGCAGCTTACTCACAGGGCCGAACACCGGGGAGCTGTTTTTT.